The source of this TCR beta chain is a study of T cell responses to AZD1222 COVID-19 vaccine listed by TCRdb under 2021. Describing the broader study: AZD1222 recipients with second doses at about 4 weeks or about 12 weeks were pooled, because spike-specific TCR depth and breadth did not differ between schedules. TCR sequencing was performed for 233 trial participants, of whom around 200 were given two doses of AZD1222 and some 26 were given two doses of MenACWY control vaccine. Trial participants were enrolled by age into 18-55, 56-69 and 70-plus year subgroups, with approximately 160, 26 and 62 TCR-sequenced participants respectively. Results and caveats for the whole study, not just this receptor: Epitopes outside the regions mutated in the B.1.351 and B.1.1.7 variants were reportedly recognized by nearly half of the unique spike-specific TCRs. No day 14 peak-response samples were available, so repertoires were characterized only after the peak T cell response. The 56-69-year group was small, and its depth increase did not reach significance, likely because of low power. Spike-specific TCR breadth and depth rose significantly after two AZD1222 doses compared with day 0 and with MenACWY recipients. Participants were mostly white British and included more females than males, and it was suggested by the authors that clonal diversity may have been underestimated. The whole spike protein was spanned by vaccine-associated CD4 TCRs, and dominant responses were seen in regions 160-218 and 743-854. Only five or six AZD1222 recipients were SARS-CoV-2 seropositive at baseline, limiting conclusions about previously exposed vaccinees.

Details on this clone: Its antigen is unknown. Base qualities are not recorded, but no much larger clone differs from it by a single base.

The CDR3 regions of human TCRbeta chains were analyzed by immunosequencing. As for the authors' bioinformatics: Repertoire TCRs were matched against a reference library of SARS-CoV-2-specific TCRs generated with the MIRA antigen-specificity platform. Breadth meant the fraction of unique TCRs that were SARS-CoV-2-associated, whereas depth meant the fraction of total T cells that were SARS-CoV-2-associated. Using the MIRA data, each spike-specific TCR was mapped to the spike region that the TCR reacts to and placed in a CD4 or CD8 class. Log10-transformed breadth and depth values were compared by one-way ANOVA with Sidak's multiple comparisons tests. TCRdb's version of the immuneACCESS table is confined to in-frame rearrangements and falls short of the full clone set. An unresolved V gene accounts for under half of the shortfall where checked; the remainder is of unknown origin. V, J and clone size are taken as reported in that table, and D and trimming were inferred from the DNA itself. The table for this sample lists 100,000 to 150,000 clones; around 87% of them were counted only once. The top ten clonotypes cover 8% to 13% of the sample.

Relative to germline, V is missing 4 bases and J is missing 2 bases, with 4 bases of the junction outside any gene match. The CDR3 runs 14 amino acids, cysteine and phenylalanine included. Only CDR3 DNA is held: 42 bases, read in frame from base 1. The CDR1 and CDR2 encoded by the germline V gene are MNHEY and SVGAGI. Taken with the paper, the label for time point translates to: baseline before first vaccination. Samples from vaccinated people were obtained from the UK trials COV001 and COV002, which included a single-blind randomized controlled phase 2/3 trial of AZD1222 (ChAdOx1 nCoV-19) in healthy adults. For TCRbeta chain sequencing, PBMC samples from trial participants were taken at day 0 and at day 28 after the second dose.

The sequencing used peripheral blood, collected on day 0 of AZD1222 vaccination. The origin of this receptor is an adult in good health. The chain was built from TRBV6-5 and TRBJ1-2; 7 of the junction bases match TRBD1. The CDR3 loop reads CASSLTGTNYGYTF. The nucleotides read TGTGCCAGCAGTTTGACAGGGACCAACTATGGCTACACCTTC.